This T cell receptor (beta chain) derives from a study of blood T cell repertoires in COVID-19. Turning to the study itself: Samples came from the United States, Italy and Spain, spanning acute and convalescent COVID-19. From T cells, B-cell-depleted T cells, or PBMCs came the material, which was cDNA or gDNA.

As originally analysed: Using reference gene primer amplification, nucleated cell counts were estimated. Repertoires were generated with immunoSEQ multiplex PCR, while TCRdb's copy carries only in-frame clones and drops some. V, J and clone size reflect that table, while D and trimming were determined from the DNA. The sample contains over 200,000 clones, about 89% of which appear only once. This CDR3 contains 15 residues. Germline V CDR1 and CDR2: MNHEY, SVGAGI. J gave up 4 bases and V 4 bases, and 8 bases lay outside the gene matches. This TCR derives from a man aged 35-49 years who had recovered from COVID-19. V gene TRBV6-5 combines with J gene TRBJ2-3; 7 bases fit TRBD2. The sequenced material came from peripheral blood. This CDR3 is CASSSLSGGSDTQYF. The CDR3 bases are TGTGCCAGCAGTTCTCTGTCCGGGGGGTCAGATACGCAGTATTTT.